This TCR beta chain was sequenced during a study of T cells in Graves' hyperthyroidism and ophthalmopathy. There are many counts of this clonotype. It was RNA transcripts that yielded the amplified TCR beta CDR3 regions. HTBI primers were used for first-round RT-PCR of the TCR CDR3. Each CDR3 protein gets one entry after TCRdb re-called the multiplex PCR reads with MiXCR. The table records roughly 380,000 distinct CDR3 sequences, around 13% of them present only once. Recently diagnosed hyperthyroidism of less than 2 months' duration affected patients aged 18 to 65. Lactation, pregnancy, other autoimmune disease or uncontrolled infection excluded patients. The sample consisted of blood. The sequence derives from a woman aged 55-75 years with Graves' hyperthyroidism.

CDR3 sequence: CASSHMTPDRVQETQYF. DNA for the CDR3: TGTGCCAGCAGCCATATGACCCCCGACAGGGTCCAAGAGACCCAGTACTTC. The rearrangement links TRBV3-1 to TRBJ2-5; 7 bases are a match to TRBD1. Germline V gene data show CDR1 as LGHDT and CDR2 as YNNKEL (reference sequence). The length of the CDR3 is 17 residues. The V and J ends lost 3 bases and 1 base, in that order; junction bases with no gene match: 11.